The rows below give T cell receptor beta chains drawn from one sample of a study of response to subunit inactivated influenza vaccine. TCRdb independently ran MiXCR on the RT-PCR reads; one entry per CDR3 protein. Seen here are 650,000 or so distinct CDR3 sequences, 14% observed once, and the top ten hold approximately 7.6%. The sequencing used PBMCs from blood, collected around two weeks before vaccination. These receptors originate from a man aged 45 to 65 who received an inactivated influenza vaccine. Each CDR3 is given with its conserved first and last residue. The D gene is left open where the match is weak.

>TRBD2|TRBV24-1|TRBJ2-3
CATSEKRLAESTDTQYF
>TRBD2|TRBV27|TRBJ2-1
CASSRRRLAGPSSYNEQFF
>TRBD2|TRBV29-1|TRBJ2-5
CSVGRGAQETQYF
>TRBD1|TRBV27|TRBJ2-1
CASSQGAVSYNEQFF
>.|TRBV6-2/TRBV6-3|TRBJ2-1
CASGALRGNFWDNEQFF
>.|TRBV5-1|TRBJ1-1
CASSPLRGTEAFF
>.|TRBV10-3|TRBJ1-6
CAISAGGAANSPLHF
>.|TRBV6-2/TRBV6-3|TRBJ1-1
CASSYRSGTGVNTEAFF
>TRBD2|TRBV28|TRBJ2-5
CASQPGGREETQYF
>TRBD1|TRBV6-1|TRBJ2-5
CASFLGQGILETQYF
>.|TRBV20-1|TRBJ2-3
CSANRNTDTQYF
>.|TRBV4-3|TRBJ2-7
CASSHPTDPIHEQYF
>TRBD2|TRBV7-9|TRBJ2-7
CASSLTRGGDEQYF
>TRBD1|TRBV2|TRBJ1-5
CASTGQAGNQPQHF
>.|TRBV20-1|TRBJ2-3
CSGGTGAITDTQYF
>TRBD1|TRBV28|TRBJ1-1
CASSLVGAVWDRRTDRENTEAFF
>.|TRBV29-1|TRBJ1-1
CSVVGRLNTEAFF
>TRBD2|TRBV2|TRBJ2-5
CASRGLKETQYF
>.|TRBV19|TRBJ1-1
CASSKAGRRNTEAFF
>.|TRBV6-1|TRBJ2-4
CASSKITERVGKNIQYF
>.|TRBV7-8|TRBJ2-3
CASSPLLPDTQYF
>TRBD2|TRBV29-1|TRBJ2-5
CSVGRGTSGETQYF
>.|TRBV29-1|TRBJ2-4
CSVETGRVQYF
>.|TRBV20-1|TRBJ1-1
CSARDPGNPEAFF
>.|TRBV20-1|TRBJ1-5
CSARAGLDQPQHF
>.|TRBV20-1|TRBJ2-7
CSARSVGFEQYF
>.|TRBV12-3/TRBV12-4|TRBJ1-2
CASSRERRGYGYTF
>.|TRBV18|TRBJ1-2
CASSTPPGTGPRGYTF
>TRBD1|TRBV6-2/TRBV6-3|TRBJ1-2
CASSFRDREAF
>.|TRBV11-2|TRBJ1-4
CASSSSGGKEKLFF